What follows is one T cell receptor beta chain and its context. Its antigen is still unknown. These data come from a study of PD-1 blockade in classical Hodgkin lymphoma. Each of the patients experienced relapse following autologous stem cell transplantation, and their brentuximab vedotin exposure differed. Findings and caveats of the study: Exclusion was the outcome for patients who began nivolumab under 1 year after ASCT.

The germline V gene encodes CDR1 MNHNS and CDR2 SASEGT. There are 13 residues in the CDR3. V was pared by 8 bases and J by 2 bases, with 12 bases between. Profiling relied on immunoSEQ multiplex PCR, and the TCRdb table lists in-frame clones only, not all of them. Of just over 25,000 clones listed, roughly 62% are singletons. The sample consisted of peripheral blood mononuclear cells (PBMCs), taken before the second cycle of nivolumab. The clonotype comes from a human donor with classical Hodgkin lymphoma. V usage is TRBV6-1 and J usage is TRBJ2-5; no clear D gene. The CDR3 DNA is TGTGCCAGCGTGGTCTTTCCGCAAGAGACCCAGTACTTC. It yields the protein CASVVFPQETQYF.